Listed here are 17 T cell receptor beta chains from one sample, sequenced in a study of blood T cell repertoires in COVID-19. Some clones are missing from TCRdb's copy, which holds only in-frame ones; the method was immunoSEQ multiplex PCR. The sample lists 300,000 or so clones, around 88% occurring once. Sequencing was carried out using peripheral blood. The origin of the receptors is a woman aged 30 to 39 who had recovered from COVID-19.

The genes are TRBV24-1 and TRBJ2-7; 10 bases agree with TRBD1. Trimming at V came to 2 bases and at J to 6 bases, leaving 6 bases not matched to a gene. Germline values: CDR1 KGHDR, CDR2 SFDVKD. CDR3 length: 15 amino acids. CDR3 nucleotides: TGTGCCACCAGTGATTCGACAGGGGGCAGCTTCGAGCAGTACTTC. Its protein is CATSDSTGGSFEQYF.

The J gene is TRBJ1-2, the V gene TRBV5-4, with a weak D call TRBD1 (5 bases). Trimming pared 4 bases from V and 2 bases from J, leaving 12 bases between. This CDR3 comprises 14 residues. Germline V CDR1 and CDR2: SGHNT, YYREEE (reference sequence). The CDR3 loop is CASSPGTSNYGYTF. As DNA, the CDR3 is TGTGCCAGCAGCCCCGGGACTTCCAACTATGGCTACACCTTC.

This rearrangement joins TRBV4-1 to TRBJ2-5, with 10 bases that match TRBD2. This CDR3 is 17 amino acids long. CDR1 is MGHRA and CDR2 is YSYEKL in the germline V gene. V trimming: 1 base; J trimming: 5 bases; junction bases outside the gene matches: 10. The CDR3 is CASSQGRLAGARETQYF. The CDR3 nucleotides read TGCGCCAGCAGCCAAGGGCGGCTAGCGGGGGCCCGGGAGACCCAGTACTTC.

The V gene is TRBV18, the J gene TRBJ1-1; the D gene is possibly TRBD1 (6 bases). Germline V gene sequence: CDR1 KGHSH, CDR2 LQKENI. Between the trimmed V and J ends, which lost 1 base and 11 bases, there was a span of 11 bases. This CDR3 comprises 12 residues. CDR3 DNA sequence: TGTGCCAGCTCACCACTACAGGGCCAGGCTTTCTTT. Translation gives CASSPLQGQAFF.

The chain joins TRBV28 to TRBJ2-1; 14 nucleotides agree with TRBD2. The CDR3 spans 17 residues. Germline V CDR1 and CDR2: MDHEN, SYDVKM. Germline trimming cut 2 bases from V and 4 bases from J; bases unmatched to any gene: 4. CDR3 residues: CASSLRTSGGPYNEQFF. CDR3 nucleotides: TGTGCCAGCAGTTTACGGACTAGCGGGGGGCCGTACAATGAGCAGTTCTTC.

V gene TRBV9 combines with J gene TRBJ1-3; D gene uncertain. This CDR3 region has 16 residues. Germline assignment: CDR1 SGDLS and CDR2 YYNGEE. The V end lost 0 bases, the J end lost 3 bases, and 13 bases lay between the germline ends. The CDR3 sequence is CASSVEAGKGGNTIYF. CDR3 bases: TGTGCCAGCAGCGTAGAGGCCGGGAAAGGTGGAAACACCATATATTTT.

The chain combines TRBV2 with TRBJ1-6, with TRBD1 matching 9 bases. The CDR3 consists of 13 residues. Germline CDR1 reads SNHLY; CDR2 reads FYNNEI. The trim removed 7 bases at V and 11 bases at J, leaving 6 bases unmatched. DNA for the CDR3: TGTGCCAGCATGGCAGGGACAGGGACACCCCTCCACTTT. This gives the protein CASMAGTGTPLHF.

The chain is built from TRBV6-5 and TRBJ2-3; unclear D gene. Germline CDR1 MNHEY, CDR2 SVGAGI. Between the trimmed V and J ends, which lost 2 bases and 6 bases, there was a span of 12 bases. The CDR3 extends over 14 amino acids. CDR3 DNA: TGTGCCAGCAGTTACGGGCACCCCATGGATACGCAGTATTTT. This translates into CASSYGHPMDTQYF.

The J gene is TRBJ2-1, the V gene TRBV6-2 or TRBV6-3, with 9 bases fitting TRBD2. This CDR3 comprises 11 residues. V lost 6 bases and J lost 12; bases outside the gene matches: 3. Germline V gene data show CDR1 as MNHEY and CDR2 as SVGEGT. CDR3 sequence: CASSLSGGQFF. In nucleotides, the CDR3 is TGTGCCAGCAGCCTTAGCGGGGGGCAGTTCTTC.

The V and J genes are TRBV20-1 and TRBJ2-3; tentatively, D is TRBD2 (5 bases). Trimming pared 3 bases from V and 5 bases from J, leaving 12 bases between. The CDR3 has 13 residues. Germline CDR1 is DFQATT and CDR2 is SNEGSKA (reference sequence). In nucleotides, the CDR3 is TGCAGTGCTAGTACTCTGGGGAGAGATACGCAGTATTTT. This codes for CSASTLGRDTQYF.

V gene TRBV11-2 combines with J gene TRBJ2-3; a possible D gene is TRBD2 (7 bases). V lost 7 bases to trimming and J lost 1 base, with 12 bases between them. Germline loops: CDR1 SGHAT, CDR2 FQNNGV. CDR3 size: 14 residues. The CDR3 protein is CASTKGGGTDTQYF. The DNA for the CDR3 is TGTGCCAGCACCAAGGGGGGGGGCACAGATACGCAGTATTTT.

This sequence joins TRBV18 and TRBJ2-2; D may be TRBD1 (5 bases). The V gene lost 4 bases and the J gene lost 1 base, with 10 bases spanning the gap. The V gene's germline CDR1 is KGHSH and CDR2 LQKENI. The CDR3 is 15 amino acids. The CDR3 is CASSLDRRNTGELFF. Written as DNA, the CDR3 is TGTGCCAGCTCACTTGACAGAAGGAACACCGGGGAGCTGTTTTTT.

Here the CDR3 reads CAWSGGSTDTQYF. CDR3 coding DNA: TGTGCCTGGAGCGGGGGAAGCACAGATACGCAGTATTTT. The chain combines TRBV30 with TRBJ2-3; TRBD2 might be the D (6 bases). Germline V CDR1 and CDR2: GTSNPN, SVGIG (reference sequence). CDR3 length: 13 residues. Trimming took off 3 bases at V and 0 bases at J, with 7 bases between the two ends.

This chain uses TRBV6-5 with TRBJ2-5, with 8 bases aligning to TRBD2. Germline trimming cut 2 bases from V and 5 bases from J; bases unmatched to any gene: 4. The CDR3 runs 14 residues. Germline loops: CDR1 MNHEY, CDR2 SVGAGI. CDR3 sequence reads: CASSYPGGDETQYF. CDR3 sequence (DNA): TGTGCCAGCAGTTACCCCGGGGGGGATGAGACCCAGTACTTC.

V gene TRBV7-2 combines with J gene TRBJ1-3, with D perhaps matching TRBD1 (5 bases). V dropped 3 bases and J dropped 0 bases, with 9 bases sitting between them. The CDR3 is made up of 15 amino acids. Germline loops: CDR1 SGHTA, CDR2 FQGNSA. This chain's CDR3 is CASSLAGRSGNTIYF. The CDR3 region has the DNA TGTGCCAGCAGCTTGGCAGGGCGCTCTGGAAACACCATATATTTT.

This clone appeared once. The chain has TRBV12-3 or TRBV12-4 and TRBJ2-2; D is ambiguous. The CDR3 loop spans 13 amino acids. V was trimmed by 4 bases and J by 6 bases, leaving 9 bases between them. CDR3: CASSSPLPGELFF. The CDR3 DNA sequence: TGTGCCAGCAGTTCTCCCCTACCCGGGGAGCTGTTTTTT.

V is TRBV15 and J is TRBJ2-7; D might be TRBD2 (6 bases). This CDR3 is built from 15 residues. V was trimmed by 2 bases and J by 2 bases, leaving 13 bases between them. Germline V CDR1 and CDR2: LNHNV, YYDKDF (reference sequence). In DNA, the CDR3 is TGTGCCACCAGCAGATCAGGAGGCGGGACCTACGAGCAGTACTTC. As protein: CATSRSGGGTYEQYF.